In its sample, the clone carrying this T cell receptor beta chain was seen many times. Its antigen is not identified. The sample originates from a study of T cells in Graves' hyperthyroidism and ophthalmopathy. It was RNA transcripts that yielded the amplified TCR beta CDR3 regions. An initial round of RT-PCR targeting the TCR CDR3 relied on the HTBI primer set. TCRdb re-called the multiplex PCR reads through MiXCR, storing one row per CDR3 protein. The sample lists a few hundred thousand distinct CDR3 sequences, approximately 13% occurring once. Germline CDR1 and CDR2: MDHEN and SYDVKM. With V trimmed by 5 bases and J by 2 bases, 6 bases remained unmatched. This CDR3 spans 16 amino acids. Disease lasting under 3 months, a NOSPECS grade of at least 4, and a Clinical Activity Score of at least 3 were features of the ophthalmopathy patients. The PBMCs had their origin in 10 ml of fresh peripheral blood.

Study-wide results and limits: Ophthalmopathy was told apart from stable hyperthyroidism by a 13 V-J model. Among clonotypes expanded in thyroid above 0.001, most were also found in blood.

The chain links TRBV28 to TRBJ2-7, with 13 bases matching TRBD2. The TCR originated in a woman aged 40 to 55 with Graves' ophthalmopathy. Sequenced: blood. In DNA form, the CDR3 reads TGTGCCAGCAGTCCTACTAGCGGGAGGGCCGCCTACGAGCAGTACTTC. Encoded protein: CASSPTSGRAAYEQYF. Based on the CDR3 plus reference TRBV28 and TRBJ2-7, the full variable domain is DVKVTQSSRYLVKRTGEKVFLECVQDMDHENMFWYRQDPGLGLRLIYFSYDVKMKEKGDIPEGYSVSREKKERFSLILESASTNQTSMYLCASSPTSGRAAYEQYFGPGTRLTVT.